The rows below give T cell receptor beta chains drawn from one sample of a study of T cells in Graves' hyperthyroidism and ophthalmopathy. TCRdb re-called the multiplex PCR reads with MiXCR, one entry per CDR3 protein. The table has about 680,000 distinct CDR3 sequences, around a third seen once; the top ten hold around a third. What was sequenced was blood. All receptors derive from a woman in her forties with Graves' hyperthyroidism. Each CDR3 is given with its conserved first and last residue. A D gene is named only where the DNA matches it firmly. Clone size is given for some rows only: seen once, a few or many times, or a class if the clone is expanded.

V	size	J	D	DNA	CDR3
TRBV12-3/TRBV12-4	-	TRBJ1-1	-	TGTGCCAGCAGTGGGGCCCCAGGCATTGTGGCTGAAGCTTTCTTT	CASSGAPGIVAEAFF
TRBV15	few	TRBJ1-1	-	TGTGCCAGCAGCCCCTCAGGGTTTAACACTGAAGCTTTCTTT	CASSPSGFNTEAFF
TRBV7-2	-	TRBJ1-2	-	TGTGCCAGCAGCCCCCCCGGTGGCTACACCTTC	CASSPPGGYTF
TRBV6-5	-	TRBJ1-2	TRBD1	TGTGCCAGCAATTCTCGACAGGGTGTCTATGGCTACACCTTC	CASNSRQGVYGYTF
TRBV12-3/TRBV12-4	many	TRBJ2-7	-	TGTGCCAGTACCACACTTCCCTCCTACGAGCAGTACTTC	CASTTLPSYEQYF
TRBV6-2/TRBV6-3	-	TRBJ2-7	TRBD2	TGTGCCAGCAGGGAGGGACTAGCGGCCTCCTACGAGCAGTACTTC	CASREGLAASYEQYF
TRBV6-1	-	TRBJ2-1	-	TGTGCCAGCAGTGCCGTCGGTGGGACGTACAATGAGCAGTTCTTC	CASSAVGGTYNEQFF
TRBV25-1	many	TRBJ1-1	-	TGTGCCAGCAGTGACCTTCATATGAACACTGAAGCTTTCTTT	CASSDLHMNTEAFF
TRBV7-9	-	TRBJ1-1	-	TGTGCCAGCAGCTTAGGGTCGGCAGGGCGGACTTTCTTT	CASSLGSAGRTFF
TRBV24-1	many	TRBJ1-1	-	TGTGCCACCAGTGATCCGCAGACAGGAGCGGCTTTCTTT	CATSDPQTGAAFF
TRBV3-1	-	TRBJ1-5	TRBD1	TGTGCCAGCAGCCAAACAGGGGACCCCAATCAGCCCCAGCATTTT	CASSQTGDPNQPQHF
TRBV7-9	-	TRBJ2-7	-	TGTGCCAGCAGTTCGGCAGGGCGGACCTACGAGCAGTACTTC	CASSSAGRTYEQYF
TRBV10-3	-	TRBJ1-1	TRBD1	TGTGCTATCAGCGTGGACAGGGGGAACACTGAAGCTTTCTTT	CAISVDRGNTEAFF
TRBV7-9	-	TRBJ1-1	-	TGTGCCAGCAGCTTAGTGAGGACTAAGGTAACTGAAGCTTTCTTT	CASSLVRTKVTEAFF
TRBV29-1	many	TRBJ1-3	-	TGCAGCGCCAGACCGAACATAGCCGGAAACACCATATATTTT	CSARPNIAGNTIYF
TRBV13	-	TRBJ2-7	TRBD2	TGCGCCAGCAGTCCTCTAGCGGGAGGGACGGGGGAGCAGTACTTC	CASSPLAGGTGEQYF
TRBV7-2	few	TRBJ1-1	-	TGTGCCAGCAGGACGGAGTTCTCTTCTCCTGAAGCTTTCTTT	CASRTEFSSPEAFF
TRBV7-2	-	TRBJ1-4	-	TGTGCCAGCAGCTTAGGCGGGACAACGTTTTTC	CASSLGGTTFF
TRBV7-2	-	TRBJ1-2	-	TGTGCCAGCAGTGAAGCATCCGGGCATTCTAACTATGGCTACACCTTC	CASSEASGHSNYGYTF
TRBV7-9	-	TRBJ1-2	-	TGTGCCAGCAGCCAAGGTTGGGCGACTGGCTACACCTTC	CASSQGWATGYTF
TRBV7-2	many	TRBJ2-5	-	TGTGCCAGCAGCTTATGGGAGCGGATGGGAAAAGAGACCCAGTACTTC	CASSLWERMGKETQYF
TRBV2	many	TRBJ2-7	-	TGTGCCAGCGAACAGGGACTTCGAGGCGAGCAGTATTTC	CASEQGLRGEQYF
TRBV24-1	many	TRBJ1-4	-	TGTGCCACCAGCGCCTCCGATGAAAAACTGTTTTTT	CATSASDEKLFF
TRBV12-3/TRBV12-4	-	TRBJ2-5	-	TGTGCCAGCAGTCCACAGGGGGTAGCGGGGAAAGAGACCCAGTACTTC	CASSPQGVAGKETQYF
TRBV7-9	many	TRBJ2-7	TRBD2	TGTGCCAGCAGCTTGTGGCGGGAGTTGGGTAGAAGCGAGCAGTACTTC	CASSLWRELGRSEQYF
TRBV6-1	few	TRBJ2-7	TRBD2	TGTGCCAGCCTTAGCGGGAGCTACGAGCAGTACTTC	CASLSGSYEQYF
TRBV19	many	TRBJ1-1	-	TGTGCCAGTCGAGAGGGGCGTCGGGCTTTCTTT	CASREGRRAFF
TRBV10-2	-	TRBJ1-1	TRBD1	TGCGCCAGCAGTCACGGCCCCGGGACAGGGAATGAAGCTTTCTTT	CASSHGPGTGNEAFF
TRBV10-3	-	TRBJ1-2	TRBD1	TGTGCCAGCAGTTACTTCGGGACAGGTTATGGCTACACCTTC	CASSYFGTGYGYTF
TRBV7-9	-	TRBJ2-7	TRBD2	TGTGCCAGCACCTTTTCTAGCGGGAGCGGCGAGCAGTACTTC	CASTFSSGSGEQYF
TRBV29-1	-	TRBJ1-2	TRBD1	TGCAGCGTTGAGTTCCGTGGTCAGGGGGCGGGCGGCTACACCTTC	CSVEFRGQGAGGYTF
TRBV7-8	-	TRBJ1-6	TRBD1	TGTGCCAGCAGCCGACGGGGACAGCCTAATTCACCCCTCCACTTT	CASSRRGQPNSPLHF
TRBV19	many	TRBJ1-5	TRBD1	TGTGCCAGTAGTACAACAGGGGGTGCATATCAGCCCCAGCATTTT	CASSTTGGAYQPQHF
TRBV6-5	few	TRBJ1-5	-	TGTGCCAGCAGTTACTCGAATGTACAAGCAGATCAGCCCCAGCATTTT	CASSYSNVQADQPQHF
TRBV5-1	-	TRBJ2-7	-	TGCGCCAGCAGCTTGAGGCGGCTTGCCTACGAGCAGTACTTC	CASSLRRLAYEQYF
TRBV6-6	-	TRBJ1-3	-	TGTGCCAGCAGTTACTCGCCTGCTGGAAACACCATATATTTT	CASSYSPAGNTIYF
TRBV25-1	few	TRBJ2-3	-	TGTGCCAGCAGTCCATGGGGAGATACGCAGTATTTT	CASSPWGDTQYF
TRBV11-2	few	TRBJ2-7	TRBD1	TGTGCCAGCAGCTTGCAGACAGGGTACTACGAGCAGTACTTC	CASSLQTGYYEQYF
TRBV12-3/TRBV12-4	-	TRBJ1-2	TRBD1	TGTGCCAGCAGTTCGGGTCCGGACAGGAGGAACTATGGCTACACCTTC	CASSSGPDRRNYGYTF
TRBV2	many	TRBJ1-5	-	TGTGCCAGCAGAAGTATCGGTCAGCCCCAGCATTTT	CASRSIGQPQHF
TRBV7-2	few	TRBJ2-3	-	TGTGCCAGCAGCTTAAGACAGACCACAGATACGCAGTATTTT	CASSLRQTTDTQYF